This entry is about one TCR beta chain. What it recognizes is unknown. The source of the sample is a study of T cell responses to AZD1222 COVID-19 vaccine. Assay: immunoSEQ multiplex PCR; the TCRdb copy retains only in-frame clones and omits some. Of more than 85,000 clones in the sample, roughly 83% were seen once. Broader study findings: When two AZD1222 doses had been given, Spike-specific TCR breadth and depth rose. Within unmutated variant regions lay the reported targets of nearly half of spike-specific TCRs.

The CDR3 contains 15 residues. Germline values: CDR1 LNHDA, CDR2 SQIVND (reference sequence). Trimming took 8 bases from V and 1 from J; bases not matched to a gene: 10. The sequence derives from an adult in good health. The sample consisted of peripheral blood, taken on day 0 of AZD1222 vaccination. The rearrangement links TRBV19 to TRBJ1-2; 7 nucleotides line up with TRBD1. CDR3 nucleotides: TGTGCCAGTGGTCGCGTAGGGGGCGATAACTATGGCTACACCTTC. Translated, it gives CASGRVGGDNYGYTF.